This is a list of T cell receptor beta chains from one sample in a study of OX40 agonist ivuxolimab in advanced cancers. The protocol was immunoSEQ multiplex PCR, while the TCRdb copy is restricted to in-frame clones and leaves out a portion. The sample lists some 150,000 clones, roughly nine tenths seen once, with approximately 0.99% in the top ten. The sample here was CD4+ or CD8+ T cells sorted from blood, taken in a trial of the OX40 agonist ivuxolimab. The receptors here all came from an adult with an advanced solid tumor such as melanoma, head and neck, liver or kidney cancer. The CDR3 runs from the conserved cysteine through the conserved F or W. The order of the fields is V gene, D gene, J gene, clone size, CDR3 DNA, CDR3 protein. A D gene is named only where the DNA matches it firmly. Part of the rows lack a size; the others show once, few, many or a class for expanded clones.

v_call: TRBV19; d_call: -; j_call: TRBJ2-2; clone_size: -; cdr3_nt: TGTGCCAGTAGTATTAGATACACCGGGGAGCTGTTTTTT; cdr3_aa: CASSIRYTGELFF
v_call: TRBV5-5; d_call: TRBD1; j_call: TRBJ1-1; clone_size: -; cdr3_nt: TGTGCCAGCAGCTTGGGGGGACAGATTGAAGCTTTCTTT; cdr3_aa: CASSLGGQIEAFF
v_call: TRBV28; d_call: -; j_call: TRBJ2-2; clone_size: -; cdr3_nt: TGTGCCAGCAGGACCCGAGGGTCTGTTTCGGGGGAGCTGTTTTTT; cdr3_aa: CASRTRGSVSGELFF
v_call: TRBV28; d_call: -; j_call: TRBJ1-1; clone_size: -; cdr3_nt: TGTGCCAGCAGTCGGCTTAGGAACACTGAAGCTTTCTTT; cdr3_aa: CASSRLRNTEAFF
v_call: TRBV19; d_call: -; j_call: TRBJ2-2; clone_size: -; cdr3_nt: TGTGCCAGTAGTACCCGACAGTCCTCGAACACCGGGGAGCTGTTTTTT; cdr3_aa: CASSTRQSSNTGELFF
v_call: TRBV7-8; d_call: TRBD1; j_call: TRBJ2-7; clone_size: -; cdr3_nt: TGTGCCAGCAGCCAAGGGACAGGGCCTAACCCCTACGAGCAGTACTTC; cdr3_aa: CASSQGTGPNPYEQYF
v_call: TRBV7-9; d_call: -; j_call: TRBJ2-2; clone_size: once; cdr3_nt: TGTGCCAGCAGCCCGCGACCGTCCACCGGGGAGCTGTTTTTT; cdr3_aa: CASSPRPSTGELFF
v_call: TRBV6-1; d_call: TRBD1; j_call: TRBJ1-5; clone_size: -; cdr3_nt: TGTGCCAGCAGAGCTTTTGGACAGGTCAATCAGCCCCAGCATTTT; cdr3_aa: CASRAFGQVNQPQHF
v_call: TRBV18; d_call: TRBD1; j_call: TRBJ1-5; clone_size: once; cdr3_nt: TGTGCCAGCTCACCGCAGGGGGCTGGTCAGCCCCAGCATTTT; cdr3_aa: CASSPQGAGQPQHF
v_call: TRBV9; d_call: TRBD2; j_call: TRBJ2-7; clone_size: -; cdr3_nt: TGTGCCAGCAGCGAGGGCGCTAGCGGCTCCTACGAGCAGTACTTC; cdr3_aa: CASSEGASGSYEQYF
v_call: TRBV5-1; d_call: TRBD2; j_call: TRBJ2-7; clone_size: -; cdr3_nt: TGCGCCAGCAGCTTGGAAGGTGGGGAGGGCGACGAGCAGTACTTC; cdr3_aa: CASSLEGGEGDEQYF
v_call: TRBV5-1; d_call: -; j_call: TRBJ2-2; clone_size: -; cdr3_nt: TGCGCCAGCAGCTTACAGGGAATAAGGATTACCGGGGAGCTGTTTTTT; cdr3_aa: CASSLQGIRITGELFF
v_call: TRBV6-6; d_call: TRBD1; j_call: TRBJ1-4; clone_size: -; cdr3_nt: TGTGCCAGCAGCGACAGGGAAGGGAATGAAAAACTGTTTTTT; cdr3_aa: CASSDREGNEKLFF
v_call: TRBV27; d_call: TRBD1; j_call: TRBJ2-1; clone_size: -; cdr3_nt: TGTGCCAGCACCCCCGGGGACAGGACTCGGGAATACAATGAGCAGTTCTTC; cdr3_aa: CASTPGDRTREYNEQFF
v_call: TRBV4-3; d_call: TRBD2; j_call: TRBJ2-1; clone_size: -; cdr3_nt: TGCGCCAGCAGCCAAGAGGGACTAGCGGGAGCCAATGAGCAGTTCTTC; cdr3_aa: CASSQEGLAGANEQFF
v_call: TRBV7-2; d_call: -; j_call: TRBJ2-2; clone_size: -; cdr3_nt: TGTGCCAGCAGCTCCTACAGGGTGGAAACCGGGGAGCTGTTTTTT; cdr3_aa: CASSSYRVETGELFF
v_call: TRBV7-2; d_call: -; j_call: TRBJ2-3; clone_size: -; cdr3_nt: TGTGCCAGCAGCCCAGACGGCAGTCAGGCTAGCACAGATACGCAGTATTTT; cdr3_aa: CASSPDGSQASTDTQYF
v_call: TRBV7-2; d_call: -; j_call: TRBJ2-3; clone_size: -; cdr3_nt: TGTGCCAGCAGGGTGGCTGCTAGCACAGATACGCAGTATTTT; cdr3_aa: CASRVAASTDTQYF